The clone carrying this TCR beta chain occurred a few times. Its antigen is undetermined. These data come from a study of cytomegalovirus exposure and HLA in healthy donors. Points from the study as a whole: Presence/absence analyses assumed roughly uniform sequencing depth across donors, which may not hold.

PCR amplification relied on 60 Vbeta primers (plus 13 Jbeta primers). Clones were sequenced by immunoSEQ multiplex PCR, and TCRdb holds only the in-frame ones, with some missing. The top ten clones hold 2.1% of a sample with 150,000 or so clones, under 80% of them seen once. V was clipped by 0 bases and J by 5 bases, with 8 bases between them. This CDR3 has 15 amino acids. Germline V lookup: CDR1 MNHNY, CDR2 SVGAGI (reference sequence). This chain uses TRBV6-6 with TRBJ1-6, with a possible D match to TRBD1 (5 bases). The clonotype comes from a man younger than 40 in good health and CMV-seronegative. Material for sequencing was PBMCs. CDR3 coding DNA: TGTGCCAGCAGTTACTCGGGGGGAGATAATTCACCCCTCCACTTT. The encoded protein is CASSYSGGDNSPLHF.